These 30 T cell receptor beta chains originate from one sample sequenced in a study of cytomegalovirus exposure and HLA in healthy donors. This PCR relied on a set of 60 Vbeta primers and 13 Jbeta primers. Generated by immunoSEQ multiplex PCR, the TCRdb table keeps only in-frame clones and is missing some. Recorded here are 50,000 to 60,000 clones; the top ten clones represent 3% to 4%. The sequencing sample was made of PBMCs. These receptors were taken from a male donor in good health and CMV-seronegative.

The rearrangement links TRBV6-5 to TRBJ1-2; D is perhaps TRBD1 (6 bases). The V and J ends lost 0 bases and 8 bases respectively, with 16 bases between them. This CDR3 spans 15 amino acids. Germline V gene data show CDR1 as MNHEY and CDR2 as SVGAGI. The DNA for the CDR3 is TGTGCCAGCAGTTACTCTGCCCAGGGGATACGGGGCTACACCTTC. This sequence encodes CASSYSAQGIRGYTF.

The gene calls are TRBV14 and TRBJ2-7; 8 bases line up with TRBD1. After removal of 5 bases from V and 7 bases from J, the junction contained 10 bases not matched to a gene. Germline V gives CDR1 SGHDN, CDR2 FVKESK. The CDR3 contains 14 residues. The CDR3 region is CASSYRGTAPEQYF. The CDR3 DNA reads as TGTGCCAGCAGCTACAGGGGGACCGCACCGGAGCAGTACTTC.

The chain links TRBV7-2 to TRBJ1-6; D not resolved. Trimming cost V 5 bases and J 5 bases, with 13 bases left between them. The CDR3 consists of 15 residues. From germline, CDR1 is SGHTA and CDR2 FQGNSA. This CDR3 is CASSPGEVHNSPLHF. Here the CDR3 DNA reads TGTGCCAGCAGCCCCGGGGAGGTCCATAATTCACCCCTCCACTTT.

The CDR3: CASSEYSEAFF. The CDR3 bases are TGTGCCAGCAGTGAATATAGCGAAGCTTTCTTT. The chain carries TRBV25-1 and TRBJ1-1; no clear D gene. The V end was cut by 0 bases, the J end by 8 bases, with 4 bases between. Germline V gives CDR1 MGHDK, CDR2 SYGVNS. The CDR3 is 11 amino acids.

The CDR3 DNA sequence: TGTGCCAGCAGGCACACACCGACAAAAGAACACGGCGGGGAGCTGTTTTTT. Its protein product is CASRHTPTKEHGGELFF. The rearrangement uses TRBV7-3 and TRBJ2-2, with no clear D. Per the germline V gene, CDR1 is SGHTA and CDR2 is FQGTGA. The CDR3 length is 17 residues. V lost 6 bases and J lost 7, with 24 bases in between. The full variable domain, with the rest looked up from reference TRBV7-3 and TRBJ2-2, is GAGVSQTPSNKVTEKGKYVELRCDPISGHTALYWYRQSLGQGPEFLIYFQGTGAADDSGLPNDRFFAVRPEGSVSTLKIQRTERGDSAVYLCASRHTPTKEHGGELFFGEGSRLTVL.

V gene TRBV19 combines with J gene TRBJ2-1; possible D gene TRBD2, 5 bases. The V and J ends lost 4 bases and 0 bases respectively, with 10 bases between them. CDR1 and CDR2 (germline): LNHDA, SQIVND (reference sequence). This CDR3 is built from 15 residues. The CDR3 loop reads CASSNEAASYNEQFF. DNA for the CDR3: TGTGCCAGTAGTAACGAAGCGGCCTCCTACAATGAGCAGTTCTTC.

V is TRBV6-5 and J is TRBJ2-7, with 10 bases matching TRBD1. The CDR3 loop spans 14 amino acids. Per germline, CDR1 MNHEY and CDR2 SVGAGI. V dropped 4 bases and J dropped 2; count of bases not matched to a gene: 2. The CDR3 sequence is CASSWTGGTYEQYF. CDR3 sequence (DNA): TGTGCCAGCAGTTGGACAGGGGGGACCTACGAGCAGTACTTC.

The chain uses TRBV29-1 and TRBJ2-7, with 11 bases identical to TRBD2. V shed 6 bases and J 3 bases; nucleotides not matched to a gene: 7. The CDR3 loop spans 14 amino acids. Germline CDR1 is SQVTM and CDR2 is ANQGSEA. CDR3 nucleotides: TGCAGCGTAATAACCGGGACTAGCGGCTACGAGCAGTACTTC. Encoded protein: CSVITGTSGYEQYF.

The J gene is TRBJ1-2, the V gene TRBV18; no firm D call. CDR1 is KGHSH, CDR2 LQKENI, per germline. The V gene lost 3 bases and the J gene lost 6 bases, with 11 bases spanning the gap. The CDR3 sequence is 13 residues long. The CDR3 is CASSPPSGDGYTF. The DNA for the CDR3 is TGTGCCAGCTCACCTCCGAGCGGGGATGGCTACACCTTC.

This chain connects TRBV30 to TRBJ2-3; 7 bases are shared with TRBD2. There are 13 residues in the CDR3. The germline V gene has CDR1 GTSNPN and CDR2 SVGIG (reference sequence). With 1 base clipped from V and 4 bases from J, the junction kept 2 bases outside the gene matches. The chain's CDR3 is CAWSEGGSDTQYF. Here the CDR3 DNA reads TGTGCCTGGAGTGAGGGAGGGTCAGATACGCAGTATTTT.

The CDR3 DNA follows: TGTGCCTGGGGGAGGACAGGGGGGGCCGGGGAGCTGTTTTTT. This encodes CAWGRTGGAGELFF. The genes are TRBV30 and TRBJ2-2, with 10 bases aligning to TRBD1. After removal of 5 bases from V and 6 bases from J, the junction contained 6 bases not matched to a gene. The germline gives CDR1 GTSNPN, CDR2 SVGIG (reference sequence). The CDR3 has 14 residues.

The V gene is TRBV5-5, the J gene TRBJ2-3; possible D gene TRBD2, 6 bases. Germline V gene lookup returns CDR1 SGHKS and CDR2 YYEKEE (reference sequence). The CDR3 totals 14 residues. Deletions cut 4 bases from V and 1 base from J, with 10 bases between. The CDR3 nucleotides are TGTGCCAGCAGCATCGGAGGGGGCACAGATACGCAGTATTTT. Its translation is CASSIGGGTDTQYF.

The V call is TRBV7-2, the J call TRBJ2-1; no definite D call. The CDR3 contains 18 residues. CDR1 and CDR2 (germline): SGHTA, FQGNSA. V lost 6 bases, J lost 1 base, and 22 bases lay in between. CDR3 sequence (DNA): TGTGCCAGCAGTCGACCCAAAAAACCGGGTATTTCCTACAATGAGCAGTTCTTC. It translates to CASSRPKKPGISYNEQFF. Variable domain in full (rest from reference TRBV7-2 and TRBJ2-1): GAGVSQSPSNKVTEKGKDVELRCDPISGHTALYWYRQSLGQGLEFLIYFQGNSAPDKSGLPSDRFSAERTGGSVSTLTIQRTQQEDSAVYLCASSRPKKPGISYNEQFFGPGTRLTVL.

CDR3 protein: CASSLAGQGAEELFF. CDR3 sequence (DNA): TGCGCCAGCAGCTTGGCCGGTCAGGGGGCAGAGGAGCTGTTTTTT. The chain uses TRBV5-1 and TRBJ2-2, with 8 nucleotides matching TRBD1. V shed 0 bases, J shed 10 bases, and the junction held 8 bases outside the gene matches. In germline, CDR1 is SGHRS, CDR2 YFSETQ. CDR3 length: 15 residues.

On this clone: The germline gene is not matched at one end of the junction; a read error may be the cause. This chain's CDR3 is CARSGLHEQYF. In nucleotides, the CDR3 is TGTGCCAGAAGTGGGCTCCACGAGCAGTACTTC. The V gene is TRBV6-1, the J gene TRBJ2-7, with D uncertain. The CDR3 runs 11 residues. Germline V gene lookup returns CDR1 MNHNS and CDR2 SASEGT.

This chain joins TRBV19 and TRBJ1-1; 9 positions agree with TRBD1. This CDR3 has 14 amino acids. V lost 3 bases to trimming and J lost 4 bases; unmatched junction nucleotides: 3. In germline, CDR1 is LNHDA, CDR2 SQIVND (reference sequence). The chain's CDR3 is CASSMTGGATEAFF. CDR3 sequence (DNA): TGTGCCAGTAGTATGACAGGGGGGGCCACTGAAGCTTTCTTT.

The chain recombines TRBV28 with TRBJ1-5; D is perhaps TRBD1 (5 bases). The V and J ends lost 6 bases and 1 base respectively, with 13 bases between them. Germline-derived CDR1 and CDR2 are MDHEN and SYDVKM. The CDR3 runs 15 residues. The CDR3 nucleotides read TGTGCCAGCAGGTTCTCCCGGGGGAGCAATCAGCCCCAGCATTTT. As protein: CASRFSRGSNQPQHF. The entire variable domain, with the rest obtained from reference TRBV28 and TRBJ1-5, is as follows: DVKVTQSSRYLVKRTGEKVFLECVQDMDHENMFWYRQDPGLGLRLIYFSYDVKMKEKGDIPEGYSVSREKKERFSLILESASTNQTSMYLCASRFSRGSNQPQHFGDGTRLSIL.

This rearrangement joins TRBV5-1 to TRBJ2-2, with D uncertain. Trimming removed 2 bases at V and 0 bases at J, with 11 bases between. CDR1 SGHRS and CDR2 YFSETQ come from the germline V gene. The CDR3 is 16 amino acids. The chain's CDR3 is CASSFERRANTGELFF. In nucleotides, the CDR3 is TGCGCCAGCAGCTTTGAGCGCCGAGCGAACACCGGGGAGCTGTTTTTT.

The V call is TRBV11-2, the J call TRBJ2-7, with 7 nucleotides matching TRBD2. Germline CDR1 reads SGHAT; CDR2 reads FQNNGV. This CDR3 contains 15 residues. V shed 5 bases and J 2 bases; nucleotides not matched to a gene: 9. This CDR3 reads CASSPTLTSAYEQYF. CDR3 bases: TGTGCCAGCAGCCCCACCCTTACTAGCGCCTACGAGCAGTACTTC.

This chain joins TRBV18 and TRBJ1-2, with D perhaps matching TRBD1 (5 bases). Germline lookup yields CDR1 KGHSH and CDR2 LQKENI. Trimming stripped 10 bases from V and 2 bases from J, with 11 bases between. The CDR3 is made up of 12 amino acids. The CDR3 region has the DNA TGTGCCACCCCTGACAGCAACTATGGCTACACCTTC. Amino acid sequence: CATPDSNYGYTF.

The chain links TRBV30 to TRBJ1-1; maybe TRBD1 (6 bases). Trimming cost V 0 bases and J 3 bases, with 8 bases left between them. From germline, CDR1 is GTSNPN and CDR2 SVGIG (reference sequence). The CDR3 covers 13 residues. As DNA, the CDR3 is TGTGCCTGGAGTGTATACAGGGACACTGAAGCTTTCTTT. It specifies CAWSVYRDTEAFF.

The gene calls are TRBV11-2 and TRBJ2-3, with TRBD2 matching over 8 bases. The junction had 6 bases not matched to a gene; V was cut back by 4 bases and J by 0 bases. Germline assignment: CDR1 SGHAT and CDR2 FQNNGV. There are 16 residues in the CDR3. Here the CDR3 DNA reads TGTGCCAGCAGCTCCTTTAGCGGGACTAGCACAGATACGCAGTATTTT. Translation gives CASSSFSGTSTDTQYF.

V usage is TRBV5-1 and J usage is TRBJ2-1, with 8 positions matching TRBD2. The germline CDR1 and CDR2 sequences are SGHRS and YFSETQ. The V segment lost 0 bases and the J segment 8 bases; nucleotides outside the gene matches: 7. The CDR3 is 15 residues long. This CDR3 reads CASSLEGTSPHEQFF. Written as DNA, the CDR3 is TGCGCCAGCAGCTTGGAAGGGACTAGTCCTCATGAGCAGTTCTTC. The variable domain in full, completed from reference TRBV5-1 and TRBJ2-1, reads KAGVTQTPRYLIKTRGQQVTLSCSPISGHRSVSWYQQTPGQGLQFLFEYFSETQRNKGNFPGRFSGRQFSNSRSEMNVSTLELGDSALYLCASSLEGTSPHEQFFGPGTRLTVL.

Comments on this clone: Different DNA sequences within this sample yield the same CDR3. This sequence joins TRBV6-6 and TRBJ1-6, with TRBD1 identical over 11 bases. V lost 9 bases, J lost 9 bases, and 10 bases stayed unmatched. The CDR3 runs 15 residues. Germline V lookup: CDR1 MNHNY, CDR2 SVGAGI (reference sequence). The DNA of the CDR3 is TGTGCCAGTACTACCGGGACAGGGGGTGTTTCACCCCTCCACTTT. Protein: CASTTGTGGVSPLHF.

V is TRBV28 and J is TRBJ2-5; 10 bases fit TRBD2. This CDR3 contains 17 residues. The V gene end was trimmed by 7 bases and the J gene end by 5 bases; junction bases not matched to a gene: 16. The germline V gene encodes CDR1 MDHEN and CDR2 SYDVKM. CDR3 amino acids: CASNNHLLAGRVETQYF. In DNA, the CDR3 is TGTGCCAGCAACAACCACCTACTAGCGGGGAGGGTGGAGACCCAGTACTTC.

The V gene is TRBV28, the J gene TRBJ1-2, with TRBD1 matching over 7 bases. CDR3 length: 13 amino acids. J gave up 8 bases and V 2 bases, and 5 bases lay outside the gene matches. Germline CDR1 is MDHEN and CDR2 is SYDVKM. CDR3 sequence: CASSLGQGGGYTF. The CDR3 nucleotides read TGTGCCAGCAGTTTAGGGCAGGGGGGCGGCTACACCTTC.

The chain has TRBV28 and TRBJ2-5; 9 bases agree with TRBD2. The assigned J gene may be wrong: the sequence end matches TRBJ2-7 better. Germline values: CDR1 MDHEN, CDR2 SYDVKM. This CDR3 comprises 14 residues. The CDR3 here is CASSRGGVRDEQYF. The CDR3 region has the DNA TGTGCCAGCAGCCGCGGGGGGGTAAGAGACGAGCAGTACTTC.

This clone is classed as medium-sized (0.01 to 0.1%) by frequency. V is TRBV5-8 and J is TRBJ2-1; possible D gene TRBD1, 5 bases. The CDR3 extends over 14 amino acids. V was trimmed by 0 bases and J by 4 bases, leaving 8 bases between them. Germline-derived CDR1 and CDR2 are SGHTS and YDEGEE. The CDR3 region has the DNA TGTGCCAGCAGCTTGGCCCCAGGGTACAATGAGCAGTTCTTC. It codes for CASSLAPGYNEQFF.

The chain carries TRBV6-6 and TRBJ2-1; 10 positions agree with TRBD2. The trim removed 5 bases at V and 10 bases at J, leaving 14 bases unmatched. Germline-derived CDR1 and CDR2 are MNHNY and SVGAGI (reference sequence). The CDR3 contains 16 residues. Here the CDR3 reads CASSLPPSGREGEQFF. The CDR3 bases are TGTGCCAGCAGTCTCCCCCCCAGCGGGAGGGAAGGGGAGCAGTTCTTC.

This sequence joins TRBV7-3 and TRBJ2-5; 11 positions match TRBD2. The CDR3 consists of 15 residues. V lost 5 bases and J lost 3; bases outside the gene matches: 5. Per the germline V gene, CDR1 is SGHTA and CDR2 is FQGTGA. CDR3 sequence (DNA): TGTGCCAGCAGCCGGGGACTAGCGGAAGAAGAGACCCAGTACTTC. Its translation: CASSRGLAEEETQYF.